This entry features one TCR beta chain sequence. TCRdb's copy holds only in-frame clones and misses some; the assay was immunoSEQ multiplex PCR. The sample consists of about 500,000 clones, 78% of them appearing once. The data derive from a study of shared T cell receptors in the human thymus. This sample also appeared in a second study, on human thymus T cells. As reported in that work: Corrective surgery for congenital heart defects was being performed on the healthy Finnish infants who were the donors. Resections were taken during corrective heart surgery, and the thymus tissue came from these.

Sequencing was done on a sample of thymocytes. This TCR came from a boy under three years old with a congenital heart defect.

CDR3 nucleotide sequence: TGTGCCAGCAGCTTAACGCCCGGCCGGCCAGGATTTAACACCGGGGAGCTGTTTTTT. Protein product: CASSLTPGRPGFNTGELFF. The rearrangement uses TRBV7-3 and TRBJ2-2; D remains unclear. Trimming shortened V by 0 bases and J by 2 bases, and 19 bases separated the two germline ends. CDR1 and CDR2 from the germline V gene are SGHTA and FQGTGA. This CDR3 spans 19 amino acids. Looking up the rest from reference TRBV7-3 and TRBJ2-2 gives the full variable domain: GAGVSQTPSNKVTEKGKYVELRCDPISGHTALYWYRQSLGQGPEFLIYFQGTGAADDSGLPNDRFFAVRPEGSVSTLKIQRTERGDSAVYLCASSLTPGRPGFNTGELFFGEGSRLTVL.